What follows is one T cell receptor (beta chain) and its context. What it recognizes is unknown. CDR3 length equals 16 residues. The germline V gene has CDR1 MNHEY and CDR2 SVGEGT. After removal of 6 bases from V and 5 bases from J, the junction contained 9 bases not matched to a gene. TCRdb itself ran the 5' RACE reads through MiXCR, one entry per CDR3 protein. This sample has over 700,000 distinct CDR3 sequences; around 17% occur once, and the top ten carry under 20%. This sample is part of a study of CD8 T cells in ankylosing spondylitis. The study's findings and limits: Within ankylosing spondylitis blood, a TCR beta motif made up of roughly eight highly homologous variants appeared to be characteristic.

This receptor was taken from a male donor with ankylosing spondylitis. This chain connects TRBV6-2 or TRBV6-3 to TRBJ2-1; the match to TRBD2 covers 11 bases. The sample comprised blood, either unsorted or a sorted T cell fraction (not recorded which). The CDR3 loop is CASRARLAGTHNEQFF. The CDR3 DNA reads as TGTGCCAGCAGGGCCCGACTAGCGGGAACTCACAATGAGCAGTTCTTC.